This T cell receptor (beta chain) was sequenced in a study of beta chain features in type 1 diabetes. Points from the study as a whole: Moderately but significantly shorter TCRB CDR3s were found in Type 1 diabetes patients in all four CD4+ subsets. Any HLA effect on TCRB rearrangement was left unresolved by small sub-analyses.

Turning to this clone: Its antigen is undetermined.

The isolated RNA, all of it, was reverse transcribed, so expressed TCRB transcripts were what got sequenced. The protocol was immunoSEQ multiplex PCR, while the TCRdb copy is restricted to in-frame clones and leaves out a portion. The sample shows 500,000 to 650,000 clones, approximately 13% of them seen only once. The origin of this receptor is a man under 40 with type 1 diabetes. The specimen sequenced was naive CD4+ T cells from blood.

The CDR3 loop reads CASSPFGRYISGANVLTF. CDR3 sequence (DNA): TGTGCCAGCTCACCGTTCGGACGTTACATCTCTGGGGCCAACGTCCTGACTTTC. The chain couples TRBV18 to TRBJ2-6; unclear D gene. The CDR3 is 18 amino acids. Per germline, CDR1 KGHSH and CDR2 LQKENI. V lost 3 bases and J 0 bases, leaving 15 bases between the germline ends.